One sample yielded the 29 T cell receptor beta chains listed below, sequenced in a study of PD-1 blockade in classical Hodgkin lymphoma (dated by TCRdb to about 2020). Library preparation employed the immunoSEQ multiplex PCR assay. This is the immuneACCESS table as TCRdb keeps it, with only in-frame sequences that have V and J called. A part of the clones is gone; compared with another copy, unresolved V genes explain less than half, and the rest is unexplained. The sample profile shows about 100,000 clones; over 70% of them were found once. 10% to 15% of the sample comes from the top ten. The time point label, read with the paper, signifies: cycle 1 day 1 (C1D1), immediately before nivolumab initiation. All trial patients had relapsed after autologous stem cell transplantation, with cohorts A, B and C differing in prior brentuximab vedotin exposure. This specimen was peripheral blood mononuclear cells (PBMCs), taken at baseline. These receptors originate from a human donor with classical Hodgkin lymphoma.

V usage is TRBV30 and J usage is TRBJ2-1, with TRBD2 matching 10 bases. V dropped 0 bases and J dropped 6; count of bases not matched to a gene: 14. CDR3 size: 18 residues. Germline V gene sequence: CDR1 GTSNPN, CDR2 SVGIG (reference sequence). CDR3 bases: TGTGCCTGGAGTGTAATCCGACTAGCGGGCTTTGCCGTCAATGAGCAGTTCTTC. Translated: CAWSVIRLAGFAVNEQFF.

This chain joins TRBV2 and TRBJ1-2; no clear D gene. This CDR3 spans 13 amino acids. Germline-derived CDR1 and CDR2 are SNHLY and FYNNEI. The V end lost 5 bases, the J end lost 4 bases, and 11 bases lay between the germline ends. The CDR3 sequence: CASSPNDGYGYTF. The DNA of the CDR3 is TGTGCCAGCAGTCCTAATGACGGCTATGGCTACACCTTC. Together with reference TRBV2 and TRBJ1-2, the CDR3 gives the full variable domain: EPEVTQTPSHQVTQMGQEVILRCVPISNHLYFYWYRQILGQKVEFLVSFYNNEISEKSEIFDDQFSVERPDGSNFTLKIRSTKLEDSAMYFCASSPNDGYGYTFGSGTRLTVV.

V gene TRBV19 combines with J gene TRBJ1-1; the D is unclear. This CDR3 has 14 residues. Germline values: CDR1 LNHDA, CDR2 SQIVND (reference sequence). The V end lost 3 bases, the J end lost 2 bases, and 10 bases lay between the germline ends. CDR3 sequence: CASSILEGNTEAFF. Here the CDR3 DNA reads TGTGCCAGTAGTATCCTCGAGGGCAACACTGAAGCTTTCTTT.

This sequence joins TRBV7-3 and TRBJ2-1, with a possible D match to TRBD2 (5 bases). Germline CDR1 is SGHTA and CDR2 is FQGTGA. Trimming shortened V by 1 base and J by 0 bases, and 13 bases separated the two germline ends. CDR3 length: 17 amino acids. The CDR3 spells CASSLNPGMSSYNEQFF. DNA for the CDR3: TGTGCCAGCAGCTTAAATCCCGGGATGAGCTCCTACAATGAGCAGTTCTTC.

This sequence joins TRBV7-2 and TRBJ2-3, with 8 positions matching TRBD2. Trimming removed 3 bases from V and 1 base from J; junction bases left unmatched: 3. Germline CDR1 reads SGHTA; CDR2 reads FQGNSA. The CDR3 extends over 15 amino acids. The CDR3 DNA sequence: TGTGCCAGCAGCTTTACTAGCGGACGCACAGATACGCAGTATTTT. Translating it yields CASSFTSGRTDTQYF.

The chain couples TRBV28 to TRBJ1-1; D gene ambiguous. CDR1 and CDR2 from the germline V gene are MDHEN and SYDVKM. The CDR3 consists of 14 residues. V was clipped by 2 bases and J by 4 bases, with 11 bases between them. As DNA, the CDR3 is TGTGCCAGCAGTTTAGTTGGGTCGGGCACTGAAGCTTTCTTT. Translating it yields CASSLVGSGTEAFF.

The CDR3 sequence is CASRYTTTSASSYNEQFF. The DNA for the CDR3 is TGTGCCAGCAGGTACACAACAACTAGCGCGAGCTCCTACAATGAGCAGTTCTTC. The chain carries TRBV5-8 and TRBJ2-1; TRBD2 matches at 7 bases. There are 18 residues in the CDR3. With 5 bases clipped from V and 0 bases from J, the junction kept 14 bases outside the gene matches. Germline CDR1 SGHTS, CDR2 YDEGEE.

The chain combines TRBV6-5 with TRBJ2-2; D is perhaps TRBD1 or TRBD2 (6 bases each). The V and J ends lost 3 bases and 7 bases respectively, with 18 bases between them. The CDR3 runs to 16 residues. In germline, CDR1 is MNHEY, CDR2 SVGAGI. The CDR3 protein is CASSYRRGLGVGELFF. DNA for the CDR3: TGTGCCAGCAGTTATCGTCGGGGGCTAGGGGTCGGGGAGCTGTTTTTT.

V and J are TRBV11-3 and TRBJ2-3; D is undetermined. Looked up from germline, CDR1 is SGHNT and CDR2 is YENEEA. CDR3 length equals 12 residues. V shed 5 bases and J shed 2 bases, with 5 bases lying between them. The CDR3 protein is CASSATTDTQYF. DNA for the CDR3: TGTGCCAGCAGCGCCACCACAGATACGCAGTATTTT.

V and J are TRBV6-5 and TRBJ2-2; D is uncertain. The CDR3 totals 13 residues. Looked up from germline, CDR1 is MNHEY and CDR2 is SVGAGI. Trimming pared 0 bases from V and 7 bases from J, leaving 6 bases between. CDR3 sequence reads: CASSYSTRGELFF. Here the CDR3 DNA reads TGTGCCAGCAGTTACTCGACCCGCGGGGAGCTGTTTTTT.

V and J are TRBV6-5 and TRBJ2-7; unclear D gene. The V gene's germline CDR1 is MNHEY and CDR2 SVGAGI. Trimming removed 7 bases from V and 2 bases from J, with 12 bases in between. This CDR3 is built from 13 residues. CDR3 coding DNA: TGTGCCAGCACCAGATCCGATGCCTACGAGCAGTACTTC. Amino acids: CASTRSDAYEQYF.

This sequence joins TRBV7-2 and TRBJ1-1, with D unresolved. The CDR3 spans 15 residues. Trimming pared 5 bases from V and 1 base from J, leaving 14 bases between. Germline V gene lookup returns CDR1 SGHTA and CDR2 FQGNSA. CDR3 sequence reads: CASSPAGGGNTEAFF. The CDR3 nucleotides are TGTGCCAGCAGCCCCGCCGGCGGCGGGAACACTGAAGCTTTCTTT.

This rearrangement joins TRBV10-3 to TRBJ2-3, with D perhaps assigned TRBD1 or TRBD2 (6 bases each). Trimming removed 3 bases at V and 3 bases at J, with 10 bases between. CDR3 length: 14 residues. In germline, CDR1 is ENHRY, CDR2 SYGVKD. DNA of the CDR3: TGTGCCATCAGTGAACGGGGGCCAACAGATACGCAGTATTTT. Translating it yields CAISERGPTDTQYF.

This chain links TRBV6-6 with TRBJ2-7, with TRBD2 matching 7 bases. This CDR3 region has 15 residues. The V and J ends lost 6 bases and 4 bases, in that order; junction bases with no gene match: 12. Germline V CDR1 and CDR2: MNHNY, SVGAGI (reference sequence). The CDR3 region is CASRGGLTNLYEQYF. The CDR3 DNA is TGTGCCAGCAGGGGGGGGTTGACTAACCTTTACGAGCAGTACTTC.

This chain links TRBV29-1 with TRBJ1-1; 10 nucleotides agree with TRBD1. Germline V gene lookup returns CDR1 SQVTM and CDR2 ANQGSEA. The V and J ends lost 4 bases and 5 bases, in that order; junction bases with no gene match: 13. The CDR3 contains 16 residues. The CDR3 DNA reads as TGCAGCGTTGTAGTTTTTGGGGGACAGGGGCCAACTGAAGCTTTCTTT. Its protein is CSVVVFGGQGPTEAFF.

This clone was observed a single time. V is TRBV7-9 and J is TRBJ2-5; no reliable D call. The CDR3 runs to 11 residues. V dropped 2 bases and J dropped 5 bases, with 3 bases sitting between them. Germline V gene sequence: CDR1 SEHNR, CDR2 FQNEAQ (reference sequence). CDR3 protein: CASSLHETQYF. The CDR3 DNA sequence: TGTGCCAGCAGCTTACATGAGACCCAGTACTTC.

This chain joins TRBV9 and TRBJ1-1, with a weak D call TRBD1 (6 bases). V gave up 3 bases and J gave up 4 bases, with 13 bases separating them. The CDR3 has 14 residues. Germline CDR1 SGDLS, CDR2 YYNGEE. CDR3 DNA: TGTGCCAGCAGCGCCCCAGGGGTTGGCACTGAAGCTTTCTTT. It encodes CASSAPGVGTEAFF.

The J gene is TRBJ2-1, the V gene TRBV14; D ambiguous. Germline CDR1 and CDR2: SGHDN and FVKESK. Trimming stripped 1 base from V and 6 bases from J, with 13 bases between. The CDR3 extends over 15 amino acids. This chain's CDR3 is CASSQVPSWGNEQFF. The CDR3 region has the DNA TGTGCCAGCAGCCAAGTACCTAGTTGGGGCAATGAGCAGTTCTTC.

The chain links TRBV23-1 to TRBJ2-3; 13 bases agree with TRBD2. TRBV23-1 is an ORF, and what it does is uncertain. The length of the CDR3 is 16 residues. V was pared by 3 bases and J by 6 bases, with 6 bases of the junction left unmatched. The CDR3 DNA is TGCGCCAGCAGTCACCCACTAGCGGGAGGGTGGGATACGCAGTATTTT. Protein sequence: CASSHPLAGGWDTQYF.

This clone has more than one count but fewer than ten. The chain links TRBV7-9 to TRBJ1-2; 7 bases line up with TRBD1. This CDR3 contains 13 residues. Trimming removed 5 bases from V and 6 bases from J; junction bases left unmatched: 6. CDR1 SEHNR and CDR2 FQNEAQ come from the germline V gene (reference sequence). CDR3 nucleotides: TGTGCCAGCAGCGGTGACAGGGCTCATGGCTACACCTTC. Protein: CASSGDRAHGYTF.

This chain joins TRBV27 and TRBJ1-2, with 8 nucleotides matching TRBD1. The V gene's germline CDR1 is MNHEY and CDR2 SMNVEV (reference sequence). The CDR3 consists of 16 residues. V lost 0 bases, J lost 2 bases, and 5 bases stayed unmatched. The CDR3 region has the DNA TGTGCCAGCAGTTTATCCGACAGGGGTAAAAACTATGGCTACACCTTC. Its protein is CASSLSDRGKNYGYTF.

The chain joins TRBV2 to TRBJ1-1; the D is unclear. The CDR3 covers 14 residues. In germline, CDR1 is SNHLY, CDR2 FYNNEI. Between the trimmed V and J ends, which lost 3 bases and 5 bases, there was a span of 13 bases. For the CDR3, the DNA is TGTGCCAGCAGTGATCCAGGAAGTAGGACTGAAGCTTTCTTT. Translated: CASSDPGSRTEAFF.

The V gene is TRBV7-2, the J gene TRBJ2-7; D gene ambiguous. Germline V gene data show CDR1 as SGHTA and CDR2 as FQGNSA. The V end was cut by 3 bases, the J end by 7 bases, with 13 bases between. The CDR3 covers 13 residues. This CDR3 is CASSFFRLQEQYF. As DNA, the CDR3 is TGTGCCAGCAGCTTCTTTAGGCTTCAGGAGCAGTACTTC. The whole variable domain, remainder taken from reference TRBV7-2 and TRBJ2-7, is GAGVSQSPSNKVTEKGKDVELRCDPISGHTALYWYRQSLGQGLEFLIYFQGNSAPDKSGLPSDRFSAERTGGSVSTLTIQRTQQEDSAVYLCASSFFRLQEQYFGPGTRLTVT.

This clone has a single count. V usage is TRBV10-3 and J usage is TRBJ2-7; TRBD2 matches 10 bases. The V and J ends lost 0 bases and 9 bases, in that order; junction bases with no gene match: 8. Germline V gene sequence: CDR1 ENHRY, CDR2 SYGVKD. CDR3 length: 15 amino acids. The CDR3 protein is CAISESSSGRAVQYF. The DNA for the CDR3 is TGTGCCATCAGTGAGTCCTCTAGCGGGAGAGCGGTGCAGTACTTC.

CDR3 sequence (DNA): TGTGCCAGCAGCCCGCGGACAGGGGATGAAGCTTTCTTT. Translation: CASSPRTGDEAFF. V is TRBV4-2 and J is TRBJ1-1; 9 nucleotides line up with TRBD1. With 4 bases clipped from V and 7 bases from J, the junction kept 4 bases outside the gene matches. CDR1 is LGHNA and CDR2 is YNFKEQ in the germline V gene. This CDR3 comprises 13 residues.

The chain links TRBV5-5 to TRBJ2-2; 7 bases fit TRBD1. This CDR3 contains 14 residues. Trimming at V came to 6 bases and at J to 2 bases, leaving 4 bases not matched to a gene. Germline CDR1 SGHKS, CDR2 YYEKEE (reference sequence). In DNA, the CDR3 is TGTGCCAGCAAACGGGACAGCAACACCGGGGAGCTGTTTTTT. It is translated as CASKRDSNTGELFF.

The V call is TRBV4-2, the J call TRBJ2-7; 9 nucleotides line up with TRBD2. The CDR3 is 16 residues long. The V segment lost 4 bases and the J segment 5 bases; nucleotides outside the gene matches: 12. Germline values: CDR1 LGHNA, CDR2 YNFKEQ. CDR3 coding DNA: TGTGCCAGCAGCCCTGAAAGCGGGAGGTCTTCCCACGAGCAGTACTTC. This codes for CASSPESGRSSHEQYF.

This clone was counted a single time. This chain uses TRBV19 with TRBJ2-1; 9 bases align to TRBD2. V lost 5 bases to trimming and J lost 5 bases; unmatched junction nucleotides: 13. The CDR3 is 17 amino acids. Germline V gene lookup returns CDR1 LNHDA and CDR2 SQIVND (reference sequence). The CDR3 loop reads CASSSLLTSGHHNEQFF. The CDR3 bases are TGTGCCAGTAGTTCCCTCCTCACTAGCGGGCACCACAATGAGCAGTTCTTC.

This rearrangement joins TRBV19 to TRBJ2-3, with 7 nucleotides matching TRBD1. The trim removed 6 bases at V and 3 bases at J, leaving 3 bases unmatched. The germline gives CDR1 LNHDA, CDR2 SQIVND (reference sequence). The CDR3 contains 13 residues. The CDR3 here is CASRGGITDTQYF. Written as DNA, the CDR3 is TGTGCCAGTAGAGGGGGCATAACAGATACGCAGTATTTT.